The 24 T cell receptor beta chains listed next were all sequenced from one sample in a study of cytomegalovirus exposure and HLA in healthy donors. PCR used 60 Vbeta primers and 13 Jbeta primers. Libraries were prepared by immunoSEQ multiplex PCR; TCRdb keeps only in-frame clonotypes and omits some of them. Here the sample spans 80,000 to 95,000 clones, about 89% being singletons. Sample: PBMCs. The receptors were sampled from a young man in good health and CMV-seropositive.

This CDR3 is CASSQFEGSGANVLTF. Written as DNA, the CDR3 is TGTGCCAGCAGCCAATTTGAGGGCTCTGGGGCCAACGTCCTGACTTTC. This chain links TRBV16 with TRBJ2-6; a weak D match, TRBD2 (5 bases). Germline V gene lookup returns CDR1 KGHSY and CDR2 FQNENV. V shed 1 base and J shed 0 bases, with 7 bases lying between them. CDR3 length equals 16 residues.

The chain recombines TRBV4-1 with TRBJ2-7, with TRBD1 identical over 7 bases. Germline CDR1 and CDR2: MGHRA and YSYEKL. This CDR3 contains 15 residues. With V trimmed by 1 base and J by 2 bases, 5 bases remained unmatched. CDR3 coding DNA: TGCGCCAGCAGCCAAGCTTACGACAGGGCCTACGAGCAGTACTTC. Its protein is CASSQAYDRAYEQYF.

The V gene is TRBV10-3, the J gene TRBJ2-1; D is perhaps TRBD1 (5 bases). CDR1 and CDR2 from the germline V gene are ENHRY and SYGVKD. Trimming took 7 bases from V and 8 from J, leaving 21 bases between them. CDR3 length equals 15 residues. The CDR3 nucleotides are TGTGCCATCACAGAACAAGGGCAGGGTGGCGATGAGCAGTTCTTC. It translates to CAITEQGQGGDEQFF.

The chain is built from TRBV27 and TRBJ2-5, with 11 bases that match TRBD1. Germline CDR1 MNHEY, CDR2 SMNVEV (reference sequence). The CDR3 length is 15 residues. Trimming cost V 8 bases and J 4 bases; bases outside gene matches: 9. The CDR3 is CASGIGQGARETQYF. In DNA, the CDR3 is TGTGCCAGCGGAATCGGACAGGGGGCTAGAGAGACCCAGTACTTC.

This chain links TRBV11-3 with TRBJ2-3; no clear D. CDR1 SGHNT and CDR2 YENEEA come from the germline V gene. Deletions cut 1 base from V and 4 bases from J, with 6 bases between. The CDR3 length is 13 residues. The DNA for the CDR3 is TGTGCCAGCAGCTTAGGAGGCTCAGATACGCAGTATTTT. This translates into CASSLGGSDTQYF.

In this sample, this clone turned up once. The V call is TRBV27, the J call TRBJ2-1; no firm D call. Per germline, CDR1 MNHEY and CDR2 SMNVEV (reference sequence). Trimming stripped 3 bases from V and 0 bases from J, with 6 bases between. There are 14 residues in the CDR3. CDR3 region: CASSFVSSYNEQFF. CDR3 DNA: TGTGCCAGCAGTTTCGTGAGCTCCTACAATGAGCAGTTCTTC.

This chain joins TRBV2 and TRBJ2-4, with D hard to call. The CDR3 runs 12 residues. V was clipped by 9 bases and J by 3 bases, with 9 bases between them. The germline gives CDR1 SNHLY, CDR2 FYNNEI. The CDR3 sequence is CARGESKNIQYF. DNA of the CDR3: TGTGCCAGAGGAGAAAGCAAAAACATTCAGTACTTC.

V usage is TRBV11-2 and J usage is TRBJ2-3; 8 positions match TRBD2. Unmatched junction bases numbered 5, after V lost 5 bases and J lost 4 bases. The CDR3 contains 14 residues. Germline CDR1 is SGHAT and CDR2 is FQNNGV. This chain's CDR3 is CASSLPGRADTQYF. DNA for the CDR3: TGTGCCAGCAGCCTCCCCGGGAGGGCAGATACGCAGTATTTT.

V gene TRBV10-2 combines with J gene TRBJ2-1, with 8 bases that match TRBD1. The germline V gene encodes CDR1 WSHSY and CDR2 SAAADI. CDR3 length equals 13 residues. With 5 bases clipped from V and 7 bases from J, the junction kept 4 bases outside the gene matches. The CDR3 protein is CASSPGGKNEQFF. The DNA of the CDR3 is TGCGCCAGCAGTCCAGGGGGCAAAAATGAGCAGTTCTTC.

The chain uses TRBV30 and TRBJ2-3, with TRBD2 identical over 10 bases. The germline V gene encodes CDR1 GTSNPN and CDR2 SVGIG (reference sequence). The CDR3 sequence is 14 residues long. The trim removed 5 bases at V and 4 bases at J, leaving 6 bases unmatched. The CDR3 here is CAWGAGGPADTQYF. Written as DNA, the CDR3 is TGTGCCTGGGGAGCGGGAGGGCCCGCAGATACGCAGTATTTT.

The V gene is TRBV5-1, the J gene TRBJ2-2, with 8 bases lining up with TRBD2. Germline CDR1 SGHRS, CDR2 YFSETQ. This CDR3 contains 16 residues. Trimming at V came to 1 base and at J to 3 bases, leaving 5 bases not matched to a gene. The CDR3 reads CASSLSAGGYTGELFF. CDR3 DNA sequence: TGCGCCAGCAGCTTGAGTGCGGGAGGCTACACCGGGGAGCTGTTTTTT.

The rearrangement uses TRBV10-2 and TRBJ1-5; D is perhaps TRBD1 (5 bases). V lost 4 bases, J lost 7 bases, and 8 bases lay in between. CDR1 and CDR2 from the germline V gene are WSHSY and SAAADI. The CDR3 extends over 12 amino acids. The CDR3 nucleotides read TGCGCCAGCAGTGTAAGGGGACAGCCCCAGCATTTT. Protein sequence: CASSVRGQPQHF.

V and J are TRBV4-2 and TRBJ2-7, with TRBD2 matching over 8 bases. The CDR3 spans 15 residues. Trimming at V came to 1 base and at J to 0 bases, leaving 2 bases not matched to a gene. Germline CDR1 is LGHNA and CDR2 is YNFKEQ. CDR3 loop: CASSQGLASSYEQYF. The CDR3 nucleotides read TGTGCCAGCAGCCAAGGACTAGCGAGCTCCTACGAGCAGTACTTC.

J is TRBJ1-1 and V is TRBV7-3, with a weak D call TRBD1 (5 bases). Trimming pared 5 bases from V and 2 bases from J, leaving 9 bases between. The V gene's germline CDR1 is SGHTA and CDR2 FQGTGA. The length of the CDR3 is 13 residues. CDR3 sequence: CASSPGYNTEAFF. The CDR3, as DNA: TGTGCCAGCAGCCCAGGGTATAACACTGAAGCTTTCTTT.

This clone was recorded only once. This sequence joins TRBV7-2 and TRBJ1-2; D perhaps matches TRBD1 (5 bases). The germline gives CDR1 SGHTA, CDR2 FQGNSA. The V and J ends lost 3 bases and 4 bases respectively, with 9 bases between them. The CDR3 covers 13 residues. The CDR3 here is CASSFDGAYGYTF. The CDR3 region has the DNA TGTGCCAGCAGCTTCGATGGGGCCTATGGCTACACCTTC.

The chain employs TRBV16 and TRBJ1-1; D not certain. The germline V gene encodes CDR1 KGHSY and CDR2 FQNENV. The CDR3 runs to 15 residues. Trimming removed 7 bases at V and 1 base at J, with 16 bases between. CDR3 in amino acids: CASMPAGNQNTEAFF. The CDR3 nucleotides read TGTGCCAGCATGCCTGCGGGCAACCAGAACACTGAAGCTTTCTTT.

The chain joins TRBV2 to TRBJ1-1, with D possibly matching TRBD1 (5 bases). The CDR3 is 14 residues long. The V and J ends lost 5 bases and 7 bases respectively, with 17 bases between them. Germline V CDR1 and CDR2: SNHLY, FYNNEI. CDR3 nucleotides: TGTGCCAGCAGTACCCTAGGGGTGGGGAATGAAGCTTTCTTT. It encodes CASSTLGVGNEAFF.

The rearrangement joins TRBV4-1 to TRBJ1-5; D possibly corresponds to TRBD1 (6 bases). The CDR3 is made up of 16 amino acids. V was cut by 0 bases and J by 7 bases, with 16 bases left in between. Germline V gives CDR1 MGHRA, CDR2 YSYEKL. CDR3 region: CASSQDTPRGGQPQHF. The CDR3 region has the DNA TGCGCCAGCAGCCAAGATACCCCCAGGGGTGGACAGCCCCAGCATTTT.

V and J are TRBV6-5 and TRBJ1-2, with TRBD1 matching over 8 bases. Germline CDR1 MNHEY, CDR2 SVGAGI. V lost 3 bases, J lost 9 bases, and 9 bases stayed unmatched. The CDR3 runs to 14 residues. Here the CDR3 DNA reads TGTGCCAGCAGTTATACCGGACAGGGTGGGAGCTACACCTTC. Its translation is CASSYTGQGGSYTF.

A few counts support this clone. V is TRBV5-1 and J is TRBJ2-5, with D maybe TRBD1 (6 bases). CDR3 size: 15 residues. The V end was cut by 0 bases, the J end by 3 bases, with 12 bases between. Germline CDR1 reads SGHRS; CDR2 reads YFSETQ. DNA for the CDR3: TGCGCCAGCAGCTTGGAGATAGGGGGTGAAGAGACCCAGTACTTC. This gives the protein CASSLEIGGEETQYF.

This chain connects TRBV4-1 to TRBJ2-1; a weak D match, TRBD1 (5 bases). V gave up 8 bases and J gave up 8 bases, with 13 bases separating them. The CDR3 has 12 residues. The germline CDR1 and CDR2 sequences are MGHRA and YSYEKL. This chain's CDR3 is CASSPGWDEQFF. In nucleotides, the CDR3 is TGCGCCAGCTCCCCAGGGTGGGATGAGCAGTTCTTC.

This clone was detected a few times. This rearrangement joins TRBV6-1 to TRBJ2-3; 10 nucleotides match TRBD2. V was clipped by 8 bases and J by 5 bases; unmatched bases: 10. The germline V gene has CDR1 MNHNS and CDR2 SASEGT. This CDR3 comprises 15 residues. The CDR3 bases are TGTGCCAGCTTACGACTAGCGGGCGGGGGAGATACGCAGTATTTT. This encodes CASLRLAGGGDTQYF.

This clone occurred once. V gene TRBV10-3 combines with J gene TRBJ2-5; tentative D call: TRBD1 (6 bases). Germline CDR1 and CDR2: ENHRY and SYGVKD. CDR3 length: 14 residues. V was cut by 6 bases and J by 0 bases, with 11 bases left in between. CDR3 bases: TGTGCCATCAGGGGCACAGGGTACCAAGAGACCCAGTACTTC. As protein: CAIRGTGYQETQYF.

In its sample, this clone was seen once. The rearrangement joins TRBV28 to TRBJ2-7, with 7 bases matching TRBD2. Germline assignment: CDR1 MDHEN and CDR2 SYDVKM. The V and J ends lost 6 bases and 0 bases, in that order; junction bases with no gene match: 11. This CDR3 has 16 amino acids. CDR3 sequence: CASSPRPGTNSYEQYF. The CDR3 coding sequence is TGTGCCAGCAGCCCGAGGCCCGGGACTAACTCCTACGAGCAGTACTTC.